This section outlines one T cell receptor (beta chain) sequence together with its context. What it binds is unknown. The method was immunoSEQ multiplex PCR; TCRdb's version includes in-frame clones alone and lacks a portion of them. The sample carries about 180,000 clones, 87% recorded once. The data were taken from a study of T cell responses to AZD1222 COVID-19 vaccine. Findings and caveats of the study: White British people made up most donors, females outnumbered males, and clonal diversity was possibly underestimated. The study reported that nearly half of spike-specific TCRs target unmutated variant regions.

The germline V gene encodes CDR1 SEHNR and CDR2 FQNEAQ (reference sequence). The junction had 17 bases not matched to a gene; V was cut back by 5 bases and J by 4 bases. The CDR3 runs to 19 residues. The sample was peripheral blood, taken on day 0 of AZD1222 vaccination. This chain uses TRBV7-9 with TRBJ1-6; TRBD1 aligns across 7 bases. The TCR was taken from an adult in good health. This chain's CDR3 is CASSDQGDGSSIYNSPLHF. The CDR3, as DNA: TGTGCCAGCAGCGACCAGGGGGACGGATCGAGTATTTATAATTCACCCCTCCACTTT.